This T cell receptor (beta chain) was captured by sequencing in a study of a mutant IDH1 vaccine in newly diagnosed glioma. Background on the study: Patients were given eight vaccinations, scheduled in weeks 1, 3, 5, 7, 11, 15, 19 and 23.

Generated by immunoSEQ multiplex PCR, the TCRdb table keeps only in-frame clones and is missing some. This sample has about 24,000 clones; 65% to 80% occur once, and the top ten carry around 8%. In this sample, this clone is medium-sized. Its specificity is unknown. The CDR3 length is 14 residues. Per germline, CDR1 SGHKS and CDR2 YYEKEE (reference sequence). Trimming left V 1 base short and J 4 bases short, with 11 bases between. Sample time point: week 11, during vaccination. With topical imiquimod, each dose of the vaccine consisted of 300 ug of mutant IDH1 20-mer peptide. The genes are TRBV5-5 and TRBJ1-1; D uncertain. Sequenced material: PBMCs, taken from a glioma patient whose treatment included an IDH1 peptide vaccine. This sequence originates from a man aged 40-50 years with glioma. The CDR3 loop is CASSLPGYGTEAFF. The CDR3 DNA reads as TGTGCCAGCAGCTTGCCCGGGTATGGCACTGAAGCTTTCTTT.